This T cell receptor (beta chain) derives from a study of blood T cell repertoires in COVID-19. Authors' analysis steps: Amplification with reference gene primers provided the estimates of nucleated cell counts. Profiled with immunoSEQ multiplex PCR; TCRdb holds only in-frame clones, not every one. V and J calls and clone size come straight from that table; D and trimming were deduced from the DNA. The table lists hundreds of thousands of clones, around 89% of them singletons. The CDR3 is 14 amino acids. Germline CDR1 MNHEY, CDR2 SVGAGI. Deletions cut 8 bases from V and 2 bases from J, with 12 bases between.

The source is a man aged 18 to 30 who had recovered from COVID-19. The sequenced sample consisted of PBMCs or T cells enriched from blood (not recorded which). This chain links TRBV6-5 with TRBJ2-2; D might be TRBD2 (6 bases). The CDR3, as DNA: TGTGCCAGCGCGGGACTTCGAAACACCGGGGAGCTGTTTTTT. Its translation is CASAGLRNTGELFF.